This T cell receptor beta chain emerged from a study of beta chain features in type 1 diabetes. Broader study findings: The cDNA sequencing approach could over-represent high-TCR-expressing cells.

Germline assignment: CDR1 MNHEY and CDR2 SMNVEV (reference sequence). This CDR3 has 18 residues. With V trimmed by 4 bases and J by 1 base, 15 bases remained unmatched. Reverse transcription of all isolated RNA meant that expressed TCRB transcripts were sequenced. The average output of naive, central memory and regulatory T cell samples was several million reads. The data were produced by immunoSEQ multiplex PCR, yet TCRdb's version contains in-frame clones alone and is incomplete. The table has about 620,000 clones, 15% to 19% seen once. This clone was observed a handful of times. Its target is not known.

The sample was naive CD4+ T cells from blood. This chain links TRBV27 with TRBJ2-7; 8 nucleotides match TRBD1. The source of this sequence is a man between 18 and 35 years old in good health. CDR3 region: CASSSDRDRLGPSYEQYF. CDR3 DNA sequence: TGTGCCAGCAGTTCCGACCGGGACAGGCTGGGACCATCCTACGAGCAGTACTTC.